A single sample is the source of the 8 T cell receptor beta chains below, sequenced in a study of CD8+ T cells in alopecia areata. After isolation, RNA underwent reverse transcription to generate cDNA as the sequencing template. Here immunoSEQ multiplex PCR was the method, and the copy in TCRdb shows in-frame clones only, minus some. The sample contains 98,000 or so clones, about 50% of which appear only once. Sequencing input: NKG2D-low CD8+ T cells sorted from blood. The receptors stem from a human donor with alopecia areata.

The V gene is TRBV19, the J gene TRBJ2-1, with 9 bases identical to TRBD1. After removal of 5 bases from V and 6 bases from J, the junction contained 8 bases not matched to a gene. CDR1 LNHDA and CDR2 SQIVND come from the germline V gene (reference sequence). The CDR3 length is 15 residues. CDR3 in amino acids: CASSLGTGFSNEQFF. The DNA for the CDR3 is TGTGCCAGTAGTTTGGGGACAGGGTTTTCCAATGAGCAGTTCTTC. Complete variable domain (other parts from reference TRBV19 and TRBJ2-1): DGGITQSPKYLFRKEGQNVTLSCEQNLNHDAMYWYRQDPGQGLRLIYYSQIVNDFQKGDIAEGYSVSREKKESFPLTVTSAQKNPTAFYLCASSLGTGFSNEQFFGPGTRLTVL.

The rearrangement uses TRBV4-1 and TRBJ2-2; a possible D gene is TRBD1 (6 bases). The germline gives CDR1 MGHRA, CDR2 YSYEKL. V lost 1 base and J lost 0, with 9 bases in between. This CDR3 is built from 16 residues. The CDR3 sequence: CASSQVPGANTGELFF. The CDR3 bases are TGCGCCAGCAGCCAAGTTCCAGGGGCGAACACCGGGGAGCTGTTTTTT.

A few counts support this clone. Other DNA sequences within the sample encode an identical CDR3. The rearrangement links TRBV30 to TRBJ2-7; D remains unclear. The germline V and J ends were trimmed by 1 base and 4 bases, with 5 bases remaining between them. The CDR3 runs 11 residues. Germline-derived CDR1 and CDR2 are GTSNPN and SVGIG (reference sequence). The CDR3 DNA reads TGTGCCTGGAGTGATGGATACGAGCAGTACTTC. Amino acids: CAWSDGYEQYF.

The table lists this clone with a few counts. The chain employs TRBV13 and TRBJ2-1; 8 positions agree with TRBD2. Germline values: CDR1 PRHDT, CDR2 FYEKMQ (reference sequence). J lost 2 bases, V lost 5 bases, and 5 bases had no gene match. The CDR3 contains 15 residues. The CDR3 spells CASSPGTSAYNEQFF. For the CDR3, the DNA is TGTGCCAGCAGCCCCGGGACTAGTGCCTACAATGAGCAGTTCTTC.

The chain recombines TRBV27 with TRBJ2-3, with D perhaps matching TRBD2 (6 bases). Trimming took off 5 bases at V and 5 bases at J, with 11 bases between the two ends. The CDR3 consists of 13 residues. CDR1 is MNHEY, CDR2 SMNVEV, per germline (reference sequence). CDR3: CASSVGGIDTQYF. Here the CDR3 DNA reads TGTGCCAGCAGTGTTGGGGGGATAGATACGCAGTATTTT.

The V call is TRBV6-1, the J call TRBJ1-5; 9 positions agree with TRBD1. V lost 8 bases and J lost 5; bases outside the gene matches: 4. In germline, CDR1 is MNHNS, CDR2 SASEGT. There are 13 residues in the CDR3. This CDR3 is CASGRDRDQPQHF. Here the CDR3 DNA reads TGTGCCAGCGGCCGGGACAGGGATCAGCCCCAGCATTTT.

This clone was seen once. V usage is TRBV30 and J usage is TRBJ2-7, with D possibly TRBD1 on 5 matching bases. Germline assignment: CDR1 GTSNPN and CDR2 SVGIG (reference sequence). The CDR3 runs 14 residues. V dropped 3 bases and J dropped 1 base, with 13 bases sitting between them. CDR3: CAWRRPRGSYEQYF. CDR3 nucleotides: TGTGCCTGGAGAAGGCCTAGGGGTTCCTACGAGCAGTACTTC.

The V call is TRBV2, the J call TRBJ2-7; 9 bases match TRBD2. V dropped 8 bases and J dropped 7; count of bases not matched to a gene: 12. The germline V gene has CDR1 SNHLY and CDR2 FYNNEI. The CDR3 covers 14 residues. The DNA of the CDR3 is TGTGCCAGCTTTTTTTATCTAGCGGGAATGGAGCAGTACTTC. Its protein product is CASFFYLAGMEQYF.